Shown below are 22 T cell receptor beta chains from a single sample sequenced in a study of blood T cells in healthy people across ages. A second PCR of 7 to 11 cycles used a sample-barcoded 5' primer and a J-beta primer mix. In TCRdb, the 5' RACE reads were re-called with MiXCR into one record per CDR3 protein. Of about 640,000 distinct CDR3 sequences listed, roughly 30% were seen once; the top ten hold 15% to 19%. The sequencing input was blood. The receptors were sampled from a woman older than 75 in good health.

V and J are TRBV4-2 and TRBJ2-1; tentative D call: TRBD1 (6 bases). The J call may be incorrect, as the DNA end agrees better with TRBJ2-7. The CDR3 is 16 residues long. The V gene's germline CDR1 is LGHNA and CDR2 YNFKEQ. The CDR3 spells CASSQDFPGAGDEQYF. CDR3 bases: TGTGCCAGCAGCCAAGATTTTCCAGGGGCGGGCGATGAGCAGTACTTC.

The chain links TRBV29-1 to TRBJ2-3; D is undetermined. Trimming took 6 bases from V and 6 from J, leaving 13 bases between them. Looked up from germline, CDR1 is SQVTM and CDR2 is ANQGSEA. The CDR3 extends over 12 amino acids. The CDR3 loop is CSVDLGLDTQYF. CDR3 DNA sequence: TGCAGCGTCGATCTGGGTCTGGATACGCAGTATTTT.

This clonotype was seen repeatedly, ten times or more. The chain links TRBV20-1 to TRBJ1-5; weak D call: TRBD1 (6 bases). Trimming took 3 bases from V and 2 from J, leaving 11 bases between them. This CDR3 has 14 residues. Germline V gene sequence: CDR1 DFQATT, CDR2 SNEGSKA (reference sequence). The CDR3 bases are TGCAGTGCTAGGTTGGCAGGGGGCAATCAGCCCCAGCATTTT. It yields the protein CSARLAGGNQPQHF.

At least ten counts were recorded for this clonotype. The chain links TRBV14 to TRBJ1-2, with a possible D match to TRBD1 (6 bases). Germline-derived CDR1 and CDR2 are SGHDN and FVKESK. CDR3 length: 16 amino acids. V lost 1 base and J 4 bases, leaving 16 bases between the germline ends. CDR3 loop: CASSQVVGAVSYGYTF. CDR3 coding DNA: TGTGCCAGCAGCCAAGTGGTGGGGGCCGTGAGCTATGGCTACACCTTC.

Note on this clonotype: One end of the junction fails to match germline, which may point to a read error. The CDR3 is CARSLGRGDLRNQPQHF. DNA of the CDR3: TGTGCCCGCAGTTTGGGACGGGGGGATTTACGGAATCAGCCCCAGCATTTT. This chain joins TRBV12-3 or TRBV12-4 and TRBJ1-5, with D possibly TRBD1 on 5 matching bases. The CDR3 runs to 17 residues.

Here the CDR3 DNA reads TGCAGTGGGGGGTGGGTCTACGAGCAGTACTTC. Its translation: CSGGWVYEQYF. The chain has TRBV20-1 and TRBJ2-7; D is tentatively TRBD1 or TRBD2 (5 bases each). V lost 7 bases, J lost 3 bases, and 10 bases lay in between. The germline CDR1 and CDR2 sequences are DFQATT and SNEGSKA (reference sequence). The CDR3 loop spans 11 amino acids.

This clonotype occurred a few times. J is TRBJ1-2 and V is TRBV27; no reliable D call. Between the trimmed V and J ends, which lost 5 bases and 7 bases, there was a span of 20 bases. In germline, CDR1 is MNHEY, CDR2 SMNVEV (reference sequence). The CDR3 runs 15 residues. CDR3 sequence: CASSPRHSGWGGYTF. In nucleotides, the CDR3 is TGTGCCAGCAGTCCCCGACATTCCGGATGGGGTGGCTACACCTTC.

V and J are TRBV6-6 and TRBJ2-2, with TRBD2 matching over 12 bases. The V and J ends lost 2 bases and 8 bases, in that order; junction bases with no gene match: 3. The CDR3 is 15 amino acids. Germline V gives CDR1 MNHNY, CDR2 SVGAGI (reference sequence). CDR3 in DNA: TGTGCCAGCAGTTACACTAGCGGGGGGTCAGGGGAGCTGTTTTTT. Its translation: CASSYTSGGSGELFF.

This clonotype was detected ten times or more. This sequence joins TRBV15 and TRBJ1-4; weak D call: TRBD1 (6 bases). Germline values: CDR1 LNHNV, CDR2 YYDKDF (reference sequence). The CDR3 sequence is 15 residues long. Trimming shortened V by 0 bases and J by 6 bases, and 11 bases separated the two germline ends. CDR3 nucleotides: TGTGCCACCAGCAGAGATGGGAACAGGGATGAAAAACTGTTTTTT. Its protein product is CATSRDGNRDEKLFF.

This clonotype was seen many times. The chain employs TRBV12-3 or TRBV12-4 and TRBJ2-7; D possibly corresponds to TRBD1 (5 bases). Trimming left V 5 bases short and J 4 bases short, with 12 bases between. This CDR3 comprises 13 residues. The CDR3 loop is CASSPTTVYEQYF. CDR3 DNA: TGTGCCAGCAGTCCAACGACAGTATACGAGCAGTACTTC.

At least ten counts were recorded for this clonotype. The CDR3 bases are TGTGCCAGCAGCCAAGGGGCCCTAGCGGAGCAAGAGACCCAGTACTTC. The encoded protein is CASSQGALAEQETQYF. The genes are TRBV4-2 and TRBJ2-5, with 7 bases matching TRBD2. Trimming cost V 1 base and J 2 bases; bases outside gene matches: 7. This CDR3 is built from 16 residues. Germline lookup yields CDR1 LGHNA and CDR2 YNFKEQ.

Concerning this clonotype: At one end the junction does not follow the germline gene, possibly because of a read error. The chain carries TRBV27 and TRBJ2-7, with 8 positions matching TRBD2. The germline CDR1 and CDR2 sequences are MNHEY and SMNVEV (reference sequence). There are 15 residues in the CDR3. For the CDR3, the DNA is TGTGCCAGCAGCTTATTCCGCGGACTAGCCAACGAGCAGTACTTC. It specifies CASSLFRGLANEQYF.

The V call is TRBV20-1, the J call TRBJ1-1; D is unclear. From germline, CDR1 is DFQATT and CDR2 SNEGSKA (reference sequence). The CDR3 is 13 residues long. The V end was cut by 3 bases, the J end by 3 bases, with 11 bases between. The CDR3 DNA sequence: TGCAGTGCTAGGAGGCGGGCGGACACTGAAGCTTTCTTT. This codes for CSARRRADTEAFF.

This clonotype was observed many times. The J gene is TRBJ2-7, the V gene TRBV18; D is undetermined. Looked up from germline, CDR1 is KGHSH and CDR2 is LQKENI. The CDR3 is 14 amino acids. V dropped 3 bases and J dropped 4 bases, with 13 bases sitting between them. CDR3 sequence reads: CASSPRRDMYEQYF. CDR3 DNA: TGTGCCAGCTCACCCCGTCGTGACATGTACGAGCAGTACTTC.

This clonotype occurred many times. The chain uses TRBV5-1 and TRBJ2-1; possibly TRBD1 or TRBD2 for D (5 bases each). This CDR3 comprises 15 residues. Trimming stripped 0 bases from V and 9 bases from J, with 16 bases between. Per the germline V gene, CDR1 is SGHRS and CDR2 is YFSETQ. The CDR3 here is CASSLARGAGAEQFF. CDR3 DNA: TGCGCCAGCAGCTTGGCCCGGGGCGCCGGGGCTGAGCAGTTCTTC.

This clonotype was detected a few times. The J gene is TRBJ2-5, the V gene TRBV6-2 or TRBV6-3; 9 positions agree with TRBD2. The CDR3 loop spans 14 amino acids. Looked up from germline, CDR1 is MNHEY and CDR2 is SVGEGT. J gave up 11 bases and V 4 bases, and 11 bases lay outside the gene matches. The CDR3 loop is CASSCEAGGWEQYF. CDR3 bases: TGTGCCAGCAGTTGCGAAGCGGGGGGATGGGAGCAGTACTTC.

In this sample, this clonotype turned up many times. The chain employs TRBV3-1 and TRBJ2-1; D remains ambiguous. In germline, CDR1 is LGHDT, CDR2 YNNKEL (reference sequence). V lost 2 bases to trimming and J lost 8 bases, with 4 bases between them. CDR3 length equals 11 residues. Here the CDR3 reads CASSQKYEQFF. The CDR3, as DNA: TGTGCCAGCAGCCAAAAATATGAGCAGTTCTTC.

In this sample, this clonotype turned up many times. The CDR3 DNA follows: TGTGCCACCAGTACTCTCGGCACCCTGAACACTGAAGCTTTCTTT. This gives the protein CATSTLGTLNTEAFF. This chain uses TRBV15 with TRBJ1-1; D is ambiguous. CDR1 is LNHNV and CDR2 is YYDKDF in the germline V gene (reference sequence). V lost 6 bases and J 0 bases, leaving 14 bases between the germline ends. This CDR3 is 15 amino acids long.

A few counts support this clonotype. V is TRBV12-3 or TRBV12-4 and J is TRBJ1-1; D remains ambiguous. The CDR3 is made up of 11 amino acids. The V and J ends lost 3 bases and 6 bases respectively, with 5 bases between them. In DNA form, the CDR3 reads TGTGCCAGCAGTTTTGCCTCTGAAGCTTTCTTT. Residues: CASSFASEAFF.

This clonotype was counted ten times or more. The chain couples TRBV5-1 to TRBJ1-2; 10 bases are a match to TRBD1. J was trimmed by 8 bases and V by 0 bases; bases with no gene match: 1. This CDR3 spans 13 amino acids. From germline, CDR1 is SGHRS and CDR2 YFSETQ. In DNA, the CDR3 is TGCGCCAGCAGCTTGGGGACAGGGGGAGGCTACACCTTC. Protein: CASSLGTGGGYTF.

This clonotype was observed many times. This chain joins TRBV20-1 and TRBJ1-2; D is perhaps TRBD1 (5 bases). V was pared by 6 bases and J by 8 bases, with 16 bases between. The CDR3 runs to 12 residues. Germline V gene lookup returns CDR1 DFQATT and CDR2 SNEGSKA (reference sequence). DNA of the CDR3: TGCAGTGCCCTAGGGGCGGGCCGGGGCTACACCTTC. Encoded protein: CSALGAGRGYTF.

This clonotype has at least ten counts. The chain couples TRBV5-6 to TRBJ2-5, with D possibly being TRBD2 (7 bases). V shed 4 bases and J shed 4 bases, with 8 bases lying between them. CDR1 is SGHDT, CDR2 YYEEEE, per germline. This CDR3 comprises 12 residues. The CDR3 nucleotides are TGTGCCAGCAGCGCGGGGGCAGAGACCCAGTACTTC. This translates into CASSAGAETQYF. The full variable domain, rest sourced from reference TRBV5-6 and TRBJ2-5, is DAGVTQSPTHLIKTRGQQVTLRCSPKSGHDTVSWYQQALGQGPQFIFQYYEEEERQRGNFPDRFSGHQFPNYSSELNVNALLLGDSALYLCASSAGAETQYFGPGTRLLVL.